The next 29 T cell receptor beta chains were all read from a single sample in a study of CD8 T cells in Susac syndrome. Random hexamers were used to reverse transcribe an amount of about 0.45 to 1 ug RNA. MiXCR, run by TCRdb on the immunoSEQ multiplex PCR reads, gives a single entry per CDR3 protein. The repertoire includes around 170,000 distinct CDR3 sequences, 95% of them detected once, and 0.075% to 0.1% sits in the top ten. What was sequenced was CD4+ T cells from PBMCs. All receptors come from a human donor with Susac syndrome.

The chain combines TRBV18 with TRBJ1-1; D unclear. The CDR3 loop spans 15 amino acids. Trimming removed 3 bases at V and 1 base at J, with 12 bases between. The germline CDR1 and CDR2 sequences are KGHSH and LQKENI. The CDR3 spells CASSPGLTRNTEAFF. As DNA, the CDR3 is TGTGCCAGCTCACCCGGATTGACCCGGAACACTGAAGCTTTCTTT.

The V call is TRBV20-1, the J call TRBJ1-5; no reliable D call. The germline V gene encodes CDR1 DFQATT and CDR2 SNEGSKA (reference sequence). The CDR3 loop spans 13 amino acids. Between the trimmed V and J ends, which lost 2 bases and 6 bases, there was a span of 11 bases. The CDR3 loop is CSARLSESQPQHF. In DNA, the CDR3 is TGCAGTGCTAGATTGTCCGAGAGTCAGCCCCAGCATTTT.

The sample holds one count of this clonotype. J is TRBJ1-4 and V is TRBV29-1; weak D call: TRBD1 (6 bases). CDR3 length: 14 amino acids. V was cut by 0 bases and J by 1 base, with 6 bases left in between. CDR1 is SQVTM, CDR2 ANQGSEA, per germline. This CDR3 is CSVEEQGTNEKLFF. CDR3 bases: TGCAGCGTTGAAGAACAGGGAACTAATGAAAAACTGTTTTTT.

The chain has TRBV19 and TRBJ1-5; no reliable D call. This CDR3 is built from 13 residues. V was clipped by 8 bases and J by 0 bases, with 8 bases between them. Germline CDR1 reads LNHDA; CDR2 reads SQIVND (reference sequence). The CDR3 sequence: CASGEFSNQPQHF. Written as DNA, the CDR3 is TGTGCCAGTGGAGAATTTAGCAATCAGCCCCAGCATTTT.

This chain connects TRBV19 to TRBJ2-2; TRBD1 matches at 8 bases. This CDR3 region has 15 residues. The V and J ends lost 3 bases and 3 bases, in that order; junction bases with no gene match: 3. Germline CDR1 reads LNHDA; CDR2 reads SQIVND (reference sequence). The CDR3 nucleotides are TGTGCCAGTAGTATGACAGGGGTGTACACCGGGGAGCTGTTTTTT. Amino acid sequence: CASSMTGVYTGELFF.

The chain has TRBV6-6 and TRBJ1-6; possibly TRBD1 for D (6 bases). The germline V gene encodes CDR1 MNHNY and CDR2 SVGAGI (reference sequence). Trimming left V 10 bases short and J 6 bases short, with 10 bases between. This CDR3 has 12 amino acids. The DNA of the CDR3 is TGTGCCACACGGGACATTAATTCACCCCTCCACTTT. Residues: CATRDINSPLHF.

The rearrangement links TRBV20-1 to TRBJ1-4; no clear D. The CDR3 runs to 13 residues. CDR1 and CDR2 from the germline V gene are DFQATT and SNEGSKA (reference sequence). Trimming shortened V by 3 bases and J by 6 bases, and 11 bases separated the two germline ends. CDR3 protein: CSASRQTDEKLFF. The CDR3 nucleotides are TGCAGTGCTAGCCGTCAGACGGATGAAAAACTGTTTTTT.

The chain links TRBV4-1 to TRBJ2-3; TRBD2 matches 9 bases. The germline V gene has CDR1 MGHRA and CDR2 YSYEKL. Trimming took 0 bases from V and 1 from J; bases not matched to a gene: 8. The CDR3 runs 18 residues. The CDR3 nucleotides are TGCGCCAGCAGCCAAGACGGGTTTGAGCGGGGGGGCACAGATACGCAGTATTTT. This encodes CASSQDGFERGGTDTQYF.

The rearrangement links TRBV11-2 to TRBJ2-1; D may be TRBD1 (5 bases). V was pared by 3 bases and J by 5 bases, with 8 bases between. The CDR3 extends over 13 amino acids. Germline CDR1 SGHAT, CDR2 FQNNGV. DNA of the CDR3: TGTGCCAGCAGCTTTCGACAGAACAATGAGCAGTTCTTC. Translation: CASSFRQNNEQFF.

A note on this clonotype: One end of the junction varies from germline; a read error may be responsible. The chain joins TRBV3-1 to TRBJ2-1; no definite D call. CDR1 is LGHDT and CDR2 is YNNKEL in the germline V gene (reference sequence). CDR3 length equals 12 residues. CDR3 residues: CASNQVPGEQFF. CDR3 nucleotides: TGTGCCAGCAACCAAGTGCCCGGTGAGCAGTTCTTC.

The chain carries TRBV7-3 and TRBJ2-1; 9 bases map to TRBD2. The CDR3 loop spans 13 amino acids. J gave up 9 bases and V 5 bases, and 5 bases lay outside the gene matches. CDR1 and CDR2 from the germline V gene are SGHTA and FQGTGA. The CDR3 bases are TGTGCCAGCAGCGCCGGACTAGCGCTTGAGCAGTTCTTC. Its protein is CASSAGLALEQFF.

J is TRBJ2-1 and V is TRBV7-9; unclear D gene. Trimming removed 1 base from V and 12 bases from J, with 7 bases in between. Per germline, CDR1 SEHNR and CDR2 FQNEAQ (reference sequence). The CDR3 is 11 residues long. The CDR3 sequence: CASSLVLPQFF. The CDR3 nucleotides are TGTGCCAGCAGCTTAGTGTTACCGCAGTTCTTC.

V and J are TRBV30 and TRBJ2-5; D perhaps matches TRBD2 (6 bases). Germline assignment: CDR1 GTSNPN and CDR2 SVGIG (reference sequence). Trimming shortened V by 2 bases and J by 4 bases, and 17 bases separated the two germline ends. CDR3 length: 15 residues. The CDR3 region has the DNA TGTGCCTGGAGTTCTTCCTGGGGAGCGGGAGAGACCCAGTACTTC. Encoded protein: CAWSSSWGAGETQYF.

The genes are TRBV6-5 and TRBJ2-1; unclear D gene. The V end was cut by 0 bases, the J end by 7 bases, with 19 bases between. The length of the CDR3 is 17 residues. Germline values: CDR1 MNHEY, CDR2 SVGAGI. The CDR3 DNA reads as TGTGCCAGCAGTTACTCGAAAGGTTTGGCCTACCCAAATGAGCAGTTCTTC. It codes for CASSYSKGLAYPNEQFF.

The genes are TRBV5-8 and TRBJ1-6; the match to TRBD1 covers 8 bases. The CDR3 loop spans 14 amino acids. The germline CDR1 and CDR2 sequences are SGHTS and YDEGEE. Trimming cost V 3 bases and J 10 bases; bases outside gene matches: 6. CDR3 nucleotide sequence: TGTGCCAGCAGCTCTTGGACAGGGCCATCACCCCTCCACTTT. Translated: CASSSWTGPSPLHF.

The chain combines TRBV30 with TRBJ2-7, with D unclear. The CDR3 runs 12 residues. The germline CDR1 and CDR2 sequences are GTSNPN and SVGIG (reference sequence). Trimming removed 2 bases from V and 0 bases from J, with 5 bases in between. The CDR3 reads CAWSIGSYEQYF. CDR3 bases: TGTGCCTGGAGTATCGGCTCCTACGAGCAGTACTTC.

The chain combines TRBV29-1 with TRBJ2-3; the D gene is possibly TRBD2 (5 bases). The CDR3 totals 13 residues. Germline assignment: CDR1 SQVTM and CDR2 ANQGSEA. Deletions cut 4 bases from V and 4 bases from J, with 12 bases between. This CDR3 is CSVVRGSADTQYF. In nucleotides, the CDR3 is TGCAGCGTTGTCCGCGGGTCGGCAGATACGCAGTATTTT.

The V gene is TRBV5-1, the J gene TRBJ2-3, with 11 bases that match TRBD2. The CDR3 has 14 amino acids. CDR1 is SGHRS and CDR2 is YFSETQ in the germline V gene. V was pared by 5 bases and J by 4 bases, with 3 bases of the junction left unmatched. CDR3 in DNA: TGCGCCAGCAGAGGGACTAGCGGTGCAGATACGCAGTATTTT. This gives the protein CASRGTSGADTQYF.

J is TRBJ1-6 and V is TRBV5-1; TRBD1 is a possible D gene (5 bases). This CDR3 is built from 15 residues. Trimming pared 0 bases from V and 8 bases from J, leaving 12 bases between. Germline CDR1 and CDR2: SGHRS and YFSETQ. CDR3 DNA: TGCGCCAGCAGCTTGGAAGGGGTCGGGGATTCACCCCTCCACTTT. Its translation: CASSLEGVGDSPLHF.

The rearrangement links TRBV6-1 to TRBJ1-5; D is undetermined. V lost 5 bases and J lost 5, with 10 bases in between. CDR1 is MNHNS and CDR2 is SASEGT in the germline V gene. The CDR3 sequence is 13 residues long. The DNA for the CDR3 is TGTGCCAGCAGTATGCCAGCCGATCAGCCCCAGCATTTT. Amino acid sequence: CASSMPADQPQHF.

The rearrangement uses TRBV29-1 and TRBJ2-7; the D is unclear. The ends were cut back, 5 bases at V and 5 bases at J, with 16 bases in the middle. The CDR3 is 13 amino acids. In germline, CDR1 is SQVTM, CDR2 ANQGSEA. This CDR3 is CSVLAGRSNEQYF. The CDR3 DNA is TGCAGCGTTCTGGCAGGTCGTTCCAACGAGCAGTACTTC.

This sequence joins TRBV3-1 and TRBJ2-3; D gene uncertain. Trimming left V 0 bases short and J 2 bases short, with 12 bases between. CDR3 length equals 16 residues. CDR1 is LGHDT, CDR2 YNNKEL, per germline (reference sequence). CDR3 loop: CASSQEWARDTDTQYF. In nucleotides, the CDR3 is TGTGCCAGCAGCCAAGAATGGGCGCGAGACACAGATACGCAGTATTTT.

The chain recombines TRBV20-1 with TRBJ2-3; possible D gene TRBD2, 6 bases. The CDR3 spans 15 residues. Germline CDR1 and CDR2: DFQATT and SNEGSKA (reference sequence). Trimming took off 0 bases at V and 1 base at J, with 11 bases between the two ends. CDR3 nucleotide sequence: TGCAGTGCTAGAGATAGCGGCCGGGGCACAGATACGCAGTATTTT. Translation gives CSARDSGRGTDTQYF.

CDR3: CAISGNELAGSETQYF. The CDR3 coding sequence is TGTGCCATCAGTGGGAACGAGCTAGCGGGGAGCGAGACCCAGTACTTC. The V call is TRBV10-3, the J call TRBJ2-5; TRBD2 aligns across 9 bases. Germline V lookup: CDR1 ENHRY, CDR2 SYGVKD. The junction had 11 bases not matched to a gene; V was cut back by 4 bases and J by 5 bases. This CDR3 is 16 amino acids long.

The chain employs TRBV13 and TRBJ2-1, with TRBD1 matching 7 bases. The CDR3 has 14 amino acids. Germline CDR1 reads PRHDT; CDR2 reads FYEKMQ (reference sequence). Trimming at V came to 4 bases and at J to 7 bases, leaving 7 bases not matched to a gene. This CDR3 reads CASSSYRGSNEQFF. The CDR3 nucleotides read TGTGCCAGCAGCTCCTACAGGGGCAGTAATGAGCAGTTCTTC.

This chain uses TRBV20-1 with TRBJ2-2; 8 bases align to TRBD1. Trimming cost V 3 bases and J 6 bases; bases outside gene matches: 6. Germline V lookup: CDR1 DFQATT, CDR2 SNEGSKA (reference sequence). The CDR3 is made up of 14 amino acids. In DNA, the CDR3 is TGCAGTGCTAGCCGGACAGGGATCTCCGGGGAGCTGTTTTTT. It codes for CSASRTGISGELFF.

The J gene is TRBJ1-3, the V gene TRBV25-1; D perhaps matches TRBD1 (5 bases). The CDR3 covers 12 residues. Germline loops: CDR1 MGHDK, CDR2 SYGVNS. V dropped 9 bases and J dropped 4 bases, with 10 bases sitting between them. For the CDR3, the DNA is TGTGCCAGGGATAGGGGCGGAAACACCATATATTTT. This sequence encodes CARDRGGNTIYF. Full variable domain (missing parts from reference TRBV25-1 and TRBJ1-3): EADIYQTPRYLVIGTGKKITLECSQTMGHDKMYWYQQDPGMELHLIHYSYGVNSTEKGDLSSESTVSRIRTEHFPLTLESARPSHTSQYLCARDRGGNTIYFGEGSWLTVV.

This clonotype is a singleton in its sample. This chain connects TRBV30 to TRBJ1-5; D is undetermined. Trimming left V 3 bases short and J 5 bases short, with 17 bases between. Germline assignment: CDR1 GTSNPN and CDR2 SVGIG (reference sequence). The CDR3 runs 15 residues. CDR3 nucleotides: TGTGCCTGGAGCGTAGGCCCCGGGGAGGATCAGCCCCAGCATTTT. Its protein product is CAWSVGPGEDQPQHF.

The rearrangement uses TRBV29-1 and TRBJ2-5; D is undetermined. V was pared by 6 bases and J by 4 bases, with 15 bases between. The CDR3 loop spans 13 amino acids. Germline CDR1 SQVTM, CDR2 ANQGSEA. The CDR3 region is CSVDKISRETQYF. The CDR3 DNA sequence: TGCAGCGTCGACAAGATTTCTCGAGAGACCCAGTACTTC.